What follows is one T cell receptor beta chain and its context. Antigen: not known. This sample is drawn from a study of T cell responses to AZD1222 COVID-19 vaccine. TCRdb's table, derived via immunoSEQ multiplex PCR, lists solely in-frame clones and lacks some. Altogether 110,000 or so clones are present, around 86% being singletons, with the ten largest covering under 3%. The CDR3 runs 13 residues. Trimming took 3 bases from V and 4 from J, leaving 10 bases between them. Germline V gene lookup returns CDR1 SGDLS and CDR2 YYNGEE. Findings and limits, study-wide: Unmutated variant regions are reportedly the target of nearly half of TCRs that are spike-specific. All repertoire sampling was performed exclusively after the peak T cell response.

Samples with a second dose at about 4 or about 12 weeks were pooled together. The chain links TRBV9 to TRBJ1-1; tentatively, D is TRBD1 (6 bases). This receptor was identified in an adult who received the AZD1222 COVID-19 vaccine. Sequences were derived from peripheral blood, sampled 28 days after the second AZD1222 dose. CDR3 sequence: CASSEGDITEAFF. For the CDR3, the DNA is TGTGCCAGCAGCGAGGGGGACATCACTGAAGCTTTCTTT.